This T cell receptor (beta chain) was retrieved from a study of circulating and synovial CD4+ cells in juvenile arthritis. Study-wide results and caveats: Diversity here was lower than in bulk blood CD4 cells. Shared-clonotype fractions with synovium likely underestimate full repertoire overlap.

Notes on this clone: Its specificity is not known.

The table came from immunoSEQ multiplex PCR; TCRdb's copy has only in-frame clones and leaves some out. The top ten clones hold about 3% of a sample with under 40,000 clones, just over 90% of them seen once. The CDR3 has 14 amino acids. The V gene's germline CDR1 is SGDLS and CDR2 YYNGEE. V lost 4 bases, J lost 4 bases, and 15 bases lay in between. The sequenced sample was CD4+ T cells from blood. This sequence was found in a human donor with juvenile idiopathic arthritis. This chain links TRBV9 with TRBJ2-7; the D gene is possibly TRBD2 (6 bases). CDR3 protein: CASSIRLDAYEQYF. The CDR3, as DNA: TGTGCCAGCAGCATTCGACTAGACGCGTACGAGCAGTACTTC.